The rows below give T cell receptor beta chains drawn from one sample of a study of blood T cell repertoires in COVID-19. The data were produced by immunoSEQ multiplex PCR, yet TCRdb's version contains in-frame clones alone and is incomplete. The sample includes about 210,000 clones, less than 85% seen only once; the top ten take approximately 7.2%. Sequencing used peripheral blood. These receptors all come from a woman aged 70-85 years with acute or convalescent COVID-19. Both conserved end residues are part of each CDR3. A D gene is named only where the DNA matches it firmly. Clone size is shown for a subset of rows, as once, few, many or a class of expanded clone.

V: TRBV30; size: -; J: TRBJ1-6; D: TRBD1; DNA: TGTGCCTGGAGCTGGGGACAGGGGGTTAATTCACCCCTCCACTTT; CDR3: CAWSWGQGVNSPLHF
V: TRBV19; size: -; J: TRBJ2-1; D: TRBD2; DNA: TGTGCCAGTAGTATTCCTAGCGGGGGATCCTACAATGAGCAGTTCTTC; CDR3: CASSIPSGGSYNEQFF
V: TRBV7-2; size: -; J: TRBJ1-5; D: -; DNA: TGTGCCAGCAGCCTCGGACAGTCCTATCAGCCCCAGCATTTT; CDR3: CASSLGQSYQPQHF
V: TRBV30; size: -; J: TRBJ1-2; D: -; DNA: TGTGCCTGGAGTGTACATCGGGACTATGGCTACACCTTC; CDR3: CAWSVHRDYGYTF
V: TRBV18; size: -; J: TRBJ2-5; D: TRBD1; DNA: TGTGCCAGCTCACCAGGGACAGGGGAAAGAGAGACCCAGTACTTC; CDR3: CASSPGTGERETQYF
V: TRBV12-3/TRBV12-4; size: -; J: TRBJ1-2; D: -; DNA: TGTGCCAGCAGTTTCGGGAGGGAGGGTGGCTACACCTTC; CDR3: CASSFGREGGYTF
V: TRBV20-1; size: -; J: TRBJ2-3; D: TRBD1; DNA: TGCAGTGCTAGTGCAGGGGGCCCTTCGGAGCAGTATTTT; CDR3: CSASAGGPSEQYF
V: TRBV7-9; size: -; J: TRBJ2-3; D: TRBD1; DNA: TGTGCCAGCAGCCGCGGACAGGGCGGCACAGATACGCAGTATTTT; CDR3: CASSRGQGGTDTQYF
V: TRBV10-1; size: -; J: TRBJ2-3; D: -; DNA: TGCGCCAGCAGTGAAGGAGGAGCTGGCACAGATACGCAGTATTTT; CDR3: CASSEGGAGTDTQYF
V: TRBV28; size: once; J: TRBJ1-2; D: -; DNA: TGTGCCAGCAGTTCGAATCAGGCAGTCTATGGCTACACCTTC; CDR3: CASSSNQAVYGYTF
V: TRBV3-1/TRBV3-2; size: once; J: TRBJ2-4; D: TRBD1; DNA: TGTGCCAGCAGCCCCTATAGAGGGGGCGCGAGAAACATTCAGTACTTC; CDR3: CASSPYRGGARNIQYF
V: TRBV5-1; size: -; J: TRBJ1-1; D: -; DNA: TGCGCCAGCAGCGCGGTGGGGAACACTGAAGCTTTCTTT; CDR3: CASSAVGNTEAFF
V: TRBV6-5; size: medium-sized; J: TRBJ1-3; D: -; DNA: TGTGCCAGCAGGGCACAGGGCTCTGGAAACACCATATATTTT; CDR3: CASRAQGSGNTIYF
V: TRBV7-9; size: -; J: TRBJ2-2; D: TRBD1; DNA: TGTGCCAGCAGCCGCCGGACAGGGGGTAGTCCCGGGGAGCTGTTTTTT; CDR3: CASSRRTGGSPGELFF
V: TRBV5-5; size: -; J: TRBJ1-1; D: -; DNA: TGTGCCAGCAGCAGCCAATCCAGGGGGAACACTGAAGCTTTCTTT; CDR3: CASSSQSRGNTEAFF
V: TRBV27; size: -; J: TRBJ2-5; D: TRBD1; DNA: TGTGCCAGCAGTACAGGACAGGGTCTGGAGACCCAGTACTTC; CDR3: CASSTGQGLETQYF
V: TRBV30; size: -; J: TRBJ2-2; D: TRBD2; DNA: TGTGCCTGGAGTGTCCTGCGGACTAGCGGGAACACCGGGGAGCTGTTTTTT; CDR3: CAWSVLRTSGNTGELFF
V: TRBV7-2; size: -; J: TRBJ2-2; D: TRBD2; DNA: TGTGCCAGCAGCTTAACTAGCGGGGCCGGGGAGCTGTTTTTT; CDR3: CASSLTSGAGELFF
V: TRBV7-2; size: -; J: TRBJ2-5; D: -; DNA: TGTGCCAGCAGCTCCCGACGGGAACCACAAGAGACCCAGTACTTC; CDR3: CASSSRREPQETQYF
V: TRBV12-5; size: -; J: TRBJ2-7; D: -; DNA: TGTGCTAGTGGTTTGGTCCCCCCATCAGGGGATCATCTAAACGAGCAGTACTTC; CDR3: CASGLVPPSGDHLNEQYF